This T cell receptor (beta chain) derives from a study of cytomegalovirus exposure and HLA in healthy donors. The CDR3 covers 16 residues. J gave up 4 bases and V 2 bases, and 10 bases lay outside the gene matches. Germline V CDR1 and CDR2: GTSNPN, SVGIG (reference sequence). PCR involved 60 Vbeta and 13 Jbeta primers. Repertoires were generated with immunoSEQ multiplex PCR, while TCRdb's copy carries only in-frame clones and drops some. The sample consists of roughly 180,000 clones, 65% to 85% of them appearing once. The sample consisted of PBMCs. The V call is TRBV30, the J call TRBJ2-3, with TRBD2 identical over 9 bases. The TCR originated in a female donor in good health and CMV-seronegative. CDR3 loop: CAWSQLAGVEADTQYF. CDR3 bases: TGTGCCTGGAGTCAATTAGCGGGAGTGGAAGCAGATACGCAGTATTTT.